The clone carrying this T cell receptor (beta chain) was observed a handful of times. This sample was included in a study of tumor-infiltrating lymphocytes in oesophageal squamous cell carcinoma. TCRdb itself ran the PCR reads through MiXCR, one entry per CDR3 protein. The sample consists of about 22,000 distinct CDR3 sequences, 36% of them appearing once. V lost 8 bases and J lost 6, with 16 bases in between. CDR1 is MNHNS, CDR2 SASEGT, per germline. This CDR3 contains 14 residues. This clonotype was sampled from a male donor with esophageal squamous cell carcinoma. The source material was esophageal tumor tissue. The chain joins TRBV6-1 to TRBJ2-2; possibly TRBD2 for D (7 bases). This CDR3 is CASAGASPAGELFF. CDR3 coding DNA: TGTGCCAGCGCGGGGGCTAGCCCAGCCGGGGAGCTGTTTTTT.